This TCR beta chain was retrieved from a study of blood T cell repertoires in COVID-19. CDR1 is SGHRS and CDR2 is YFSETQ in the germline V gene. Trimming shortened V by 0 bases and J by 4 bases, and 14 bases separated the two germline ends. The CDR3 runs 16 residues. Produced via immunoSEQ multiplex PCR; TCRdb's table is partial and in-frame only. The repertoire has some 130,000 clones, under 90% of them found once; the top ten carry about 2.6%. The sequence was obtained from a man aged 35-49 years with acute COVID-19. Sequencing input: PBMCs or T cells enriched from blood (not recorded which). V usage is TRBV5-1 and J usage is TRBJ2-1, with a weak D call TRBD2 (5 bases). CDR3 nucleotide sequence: TGCGCCAGCAGCTTGGCGCTGGGAGCGAAGTACAATGAGCAGTTCTTC. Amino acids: CASSLALGAKYNEQFF.